This TCR beta chain was sequenced in a study of blood T cell repertoires in COVID-19. Study-wide context: Material from acute and convalescent COVID-19 was sourced from the United States, Italy and Spain. T cells, B-cell-depleted T cells, or PBMCs supplied cDNA or gDNA.

Using immunoSEQ multiplex PCR, the repertoire was profiled, and TCRdb retains in-frame clones only, with some absent. Among some 120,000 clones listed, roughly 84% were seen once. The V end was cut by 5 bases, the J end by 2 bases, with 13 bases between. The CDR3 consists of 15 residues. CDR1 is SGHVS, CDR2 FQNEAQ, per germline. Sequencing used peripheral blood. The sequence was collected from a man in his sixties with acute or convalescent COVID-19. The gene calls are TRBV7-8 and TRBJ2-1; D is perhaps TRBD2 (6 bases). The CDR3 bases are TGTGCCAGCAGCCCTCGGGACTTCGCCTACAATGAGCAGTTCTTC. Encoded protein: CASSPRDFAYNEQFF.